This T cell receptor (beta chain) was recovered during a study of T-cell memory formation after mild COVID-19. The sample holds a few counts of this clonotype. Its antigen is currently unknown. Study-wide points: Researchers report contracting CD4+ clones mostly in CM and EM, with CD8+ clones in EMRA.

A 5'RACE reaction primed in the constant segment made cDNA libraries of TCR alpha and TCR beta, and these carried sample barcodes and UMIs. TCRdb called the 5' RACE reads again in MiXCR, with one record for every CDR3 protein. Here the sample spans roughly 100,000 distinct CDR3 sequences, less than 15% being singletons. With V trimmed by 3 bases and J by 1 base, 4 bases remained unmatched. CDR1 and CDR2 from the germline V gene are SGHRS and YFSETQ. The CDR3 has 15 residues. The clonotype comes from an adult woman who had mild COVID-19 (a few samples of this study predate the infection). Cell type and time point are not known. This chain joins TRBV5-1 and TRBJ1-1; 9 bases agree with TRBD1. The sample comprised PBMCs or a T cell subset sorted from them (not recorded which). CDR3 coding DNA: TGCGCCAGCAGCTCAGGGACAGGGCCGAACACTGAAGCTTTCTTT. Translating it yields CASSSGTGPNTEAFF.